Listed here is a single T cell receptor (beta chain). It was within 2 weeks before study entry that exposed participants met a COVID-19 case. In the original processing: The authors estimated nucleated cell counts from reference gene primer amplification. The assay was immunoSEQ multiplex PCR, and TCRdb's table has in-frame clones only and misses some. That table is the source of V, J and clone size, and D and trimming were worked out from the DNA. The repertoire holds nearly 300,000 clones, with roughly nine tenths as singletons. The V segment lost 3 bases and the J segment 2 bases; nucleotides outside the gene matches: 15. The CDR3 has 19 amino acids. The germline V gene has CDR1 DFQATT and CDR2 SNEGSKA (reference sequence). This specimen belongs to a study of blood T cell repertoires in COVID-19. Study as a whole: Samples came from the United States, Italy and Spain, spanning acute and convalescent COVID-19. Nucleic acid was either cDNA or gDNA, and it came from T cells, B-cell-depleted T cells, or PBMCs.

The genes are TRBV20-1 and TRBJ2-3, with TRBD2 matching over 12 bases. Sequencing used PBMCs or T cells enriched from blood (not recorded which). The source of this sequence is a woman between 50 and 59 years old who had been exposed to COVID-19. The CDR3 region has the DNA TGCAGTGCTAGTTGGACTAGCGGGAAATTCTCCACAGACACAGATACGCAGTATTTT. Protein sequence: CSASWTSGKFSTDTDTQYF.